The sequence of this TCR beta chain was determined in a study of Ad26.COV2.S vaccination and SARS-CoV-2 variants. Overall study: Within the COV1001 Ad26.COV2.S trial arm, the donor was enrolled.

This sample's treatment: about 20 received Ad26.COV2.S at low or high dose, single or two shots; 5 received placebo; per-sample allocation not given. After the first vaccine or placebo injection, samples were drawn on day 63. Whoever gave the sample was an adult aged 18-55 years in Boston. Wuhan-strain SARS-CoV-2 spike was expressed by the Ad26 vector that made up the vaccine. Sequencing was performed with immunoSEQ multiplex PCR; in TCRdb, only in-frame clones are kept and a portion is missing. Here the sample spans approximately 500,000 clones, around 88% being singletons. The CDR3 contains 14 residues. V was cut by 3 bases and J by 7 bases, with 13 bases left in between. Looked up from germline, CDR1 is SGHTA and CDR2 is FQGNSA.

This TCR was recovered from a person aged 18-65 years who received the Ad26.COV2.S COVID-19 vaccine or a placebo. Sequenced here: peripheral blood, sampled in a trial of Ad26.COV2.S vaccine versus placebo. The gene calls are TRBV7-2 and TRBJ1-3; a weak D match, TRBD1 (5 bases). CDR3 residues: CASSFFGGGNTIYF. DNA for the CDR3: TGTGCCAGCAGCTTCTTCGGTGGGGGGAACACCATATATTTT.